This T cell receptor (beta chain) derives from a study of blood T cell repertoires in COVID-19. Method: immunoSEQ multiplex PCR; TCRdb's copy keeps in-frame clones and lacks some. The sample lists roughly 81,000 clones; roughly 86% were seen once. The CDR3 consists of 15 residues. The V end lost 0 bases, the J end lost 4 bases, and 12 bases lay between the germline ends. Germline CDR1 MNHEY, CDR2 SVGEGT. This rearrangement joins TRBV6-2 or TRBV6-3 to TRBJ1-2; a weak D match, TRBD1 (6 bases). Specimen: peripheral blood. The receptor comes from a man aged 35 to 55 with acute or convalescent COVID-19. CDR3 amino acids: CASSYSPGDPYGYTF. The CDR3 DNA reads as TGTGCCAGCAGTTACTCGCCAGGGGACCCCTATGGCTACACCTTC.